This entry concerns a single T cell receptor (beta chain). This receptor's antigen is unknown. No base quality information exists; no much larger clone differs at one position. The germline V gene (reference sequence) provides CDR1 LNHDA and CDR2 SQIVND. The CDR3 covers 13 residues, taking in both the cysteine and the phenylalanine. Only the CDR3 DNA stays, 39 bases, in frame from base 1. Ends trimmed: V by 6 bases, J by 6 bases; bases unmatched to a gene: 8. The data originate from a study of graft-versus-host responses after intestinal transplantation (dated by TCRdb to the early 2020s). Regarding the complete study: Recipients received multivisceral, liver-intestinal, or isolated intestinal transplants. A cohort of more than 20 intestinal transplant recipients, including one retransplant, was enrolled, and 3 patients lacking pretransplant specimens were excluded. Alloreactive clones were identified by sequencing pre-transplant mixed lymphocyte reaction products and comparing these products with unstimulated pre-transplant donor and recipient T cells. A peak of at least 4% donor T cells among recipient peripheral blood mononuclear cells was the definition used for donor T cell macrochimerism. Rather than going through the commercial service, samples from three later patients were sequenced in-house on an Illumina MiSeq and processed with MiXCR. After intestinal transplantation, graft-versus-host and host-versus-graft alloreactive T cell clones in the graft, circulation and bone marrow were tracked using bulk TCR-beta CDR3 sequencing. Every recipient was given anti-thymocyte globulin induction, followed by approximately 3 years of maintenance tacrolimus and steroids. Overall study results and their limits: In patients with donor T cell macrochimerism, the allografts had high GvH to HvG T cell clonal ratios. Peak levels of circulating GvH clones were associated with declines in HvG clones early after transplant. The relatively low number and heterogeneity of intestinal transplant patients limited the conclusions. GvH clones were found in recipient bone marrow, and some of the GvH clones appeared earlier in ileal mucosa or blood, which is consistent with an intestinal mucosal origin.

Library construction relied on the immunoSEQ multiplex PCR assay. For most patients, genomic DNA was isolated using the Qiagen DNeasy Blood and Tissue Kit and was shipped frozen to Adaptive Biotechnologies for TCR sequencing. Adaptive Biotechnologies carried out high-throughput TCR-beta CDR3 sequencing of genomic DNA for most patients. Per the authors' processing: Adaptive's ImmunoSEQ software supplied the TCR sequencing data for around 19 patients, while MiXCR and VDJtools were used to process three other patients. To correct CD4 versus CD8 sorting errors, sequences present in both subsets at a frequency ratio below 5:1 were removed. CDR3 nucleotide sequences shared by donor and recipient were removed because the origin of these sequences could not be assigned. Alloreactive clones required at least 2-fold expansion over unstimulated cells and minimum CFSE-low frequency of 0.002% (template counts) or 0.001% (read counts). Clones were considered mappable if detected in sequenced pre-transplant spleen, lymph node, or MLR CFSE-low populations of the donor or recipient. Cumulative frequency of alloreactive clones was calculated as a percentage of all sequences weighted by copy number. Imported from immuneACCESS, the table was reduced by TCRdb to in-frame sequences with V and J called. These copies leave out some clones; in studies compared against another copy, an unresolved V gene accounts for under half, and the cause of the remainder is not known. V and J calls and clone size are those listed in that table; D and trimming were worked out from the DNA. This sample comprises about 66,000 clones, roughly 88% of them detected only once. The leading ten clones occupy about 1.3% of the sample.

This sample's time point label indicates: cells obtained before transplantation from donor or recipient. CD3+CD4+ and CD3+CD8+ populations were FACS-sorted from unstimulated pre-transplant donor and recipient cells taken from spleen or lymph nodes. Here the sequenced sample was unstimulated CD8+ T cells sorted from spleen or lymph node cells, taken before intestinal transplant. The chain links TRBV19 with TRBJ2-7, with 7 bases aligning to TRBD2. The source is a human donor who received an intestinal transplant. The DNA is TGTGCCAGTAGCTTCGGGGGGAGTATCGAGCAGTACTTC. Translated, it gives CASSFGGSIEQYF.